A single sample is the source of the 14 T cell receptor beta chains below, sequenced in a study of tumor and adjacent non-tumor tissue in lung cancer. The library came from three nested PCR rounds adapted from ARM-PCR protocols. TCRdb independently ran MiXCR on the multiplex PCR reads; one entry per CDR3 protein. The table has over 60,000 distinct CDR3 sequences, approximately 73% seen once. This sample's RNA came from whole unsorted tissue. Sequencing was carried out using lung tumor tissue. The receptor source for this set is a man in his sixties with non-small cell lung cancer.

On this clonotype itself: The junction and the germline gene differ at one end; a read error may be behind it. V usage is TRBV6-6 and J usage is TRBJ2-7; D may be TRBD2 (6 bases). CDR3 length: 13 residues. From germline, CDR1 is MNHNY and CDR2 SVGAGI (reference sequence). The CDR3 spells CATTAGPTYEQYF. CDR3 coding DNA: TGTGCCACTACTGCGGGACCGACCTACGAGCAATACTTT.

With respect to this clonotype: The junction does not match germline at one end; this may be a read error. The chain carries TRBV25-1 and TRBJ1-2; D not resolved. CDR1 and CDR2 from the germline V gene are MGHDK and SYGVNS. This CDR3 spans 15 amino acids. CDR3: CASSPSPLSGYGYTF. DNA for the CDR3: TGCGCCAGCAGCCCTTCGCCACTTTCCGGCTATGGCTACACCTTC.

CDR3 sequence (DNA): TGCGCCAGCAGCGTGAGGTCGGGATCAGATACGCAGTATTTT. This sequence encodes CASSVRSGSDTQYF. The genes are TRBV5-1 and TRBJ2-3; a possible D gene is TRBD2 (5 bases). The CDR3 totals 14 residues. With 4 bases removed from V and 4 bases from J, the gap between germline ends came to 13 bases. Per the germline V gene, CDR1 is SGHRS and CDR2 is YFSETQ.

As to this clonotype: A read error may produce the germline difference seen at one junction end. The chain couples TRBV30 to TRBJ2-7; a weak D match, TRBD2 (6 bases). The CDR3 has 13 residues. Germline CDR1 GTSNPN, CDR2 SVGIG (reference sequence). The CDR3 protein is CAWIPGVVRDQYF. Written as DNA, the CDR3 is TGTGCCTGGATCCCGGGGGTAGTTCGGGATCAGTATTTC. Based on the CDR3 plus reference TRBV30 and TRBJ2-7, the full variable domain is SQTIHQWPATLVQPVGSPLSLECTVEGTSNPNLYWYRQAAGRGLQLLFYSVGIGQISSEVPQNLSASRPQDRQFILSSKKLLLSDSGFYLCAWIPGVVRDQYFGPGTRLTVT.

This clonotype appeared a single time. The chain uses TRBV30 and TRBJ1-6; possible D gene TRBD1, 6 bases. The V gene's germline CDR1 is GTSNPN and CDR2 SVGIG (reference sequence). The CDR3 runs to 13 residues. Trimming cost V 4 bases and J 10 bases, with 14 bases left between them. CDR3 DNA: TGTGCCTGGACCATGGGCAGGGGATCACCCCTCCACTTT. It translates to CAWTMGRGSPLHF.

The chain joins TRBV20-1 to TRBJ1-4; TRBD1 aligns across 8 bases. The CDR3 spans 14 residues. V was pared by 6 bases and J by 8 bases, with 11 bases of the junction left unmatched. CDR1 and CDR2 (germline): DFQATT, SNEGSKA (reference sequence). CDR3 region: CSAKVGTGQEKLFF. The CDR3 DNA sequence: TGCAGTGCAAAAGTCGGGACAGGACAAGAAAAACTGTTTTTT.

As for this clonotype: At one boundary the junction diverges from the germline segment, which might be a read error. The V and J genes are TRBV29-1 and TRBJ2-1; TRBD2 matches 9 bases. The CDR3 sequence is 17 residues long. Germline lookup yields CDR1 SQVTM and CDR2 ANQGSEA. CDR3: CGIDFAGGPSPYNEQFF. The CDR3 DNA reads as TGTGGCATTGACTTTGCGGGAGGGCCGAGTCCCTACAATGAGCAGTTCTTC.

V gene TRBV7-9 combines with J gene TRBJ2-5; either TRBD1 or TRBD2 may fit D (6 bases each). This CDR3 has 19 amino acids. The germline V gene has CDR1 SEHNR and CDR2 FQNEAQ (reference sequence). The V gene lost 4 bases and the J gene lost 5 bases, with 29 bases spanning the gap. The CDR3 is CASSSLLGGSRGQGETQYF. The CDR3 nucleotides are TGTGCCAGCAGCTCTTTACTCGGAGGCTCCCGGGGGCAGGGCGAGACCCAGTACTTC.

The rearrangement joins TRBV14 to TRBJ1-5; D gene uncertain. The CDR3 is made up of 13 amino acids. Germline V gene sequence: CDR1 SGHDN, CDR2 FVKESK. The germline V and J ends were trimmed by 5 bases and 12 bases, with 17 bases remaining between them. In DNA, the CDR3 is TGTGCCAGCAGCATATCGCGCAATCAACACCAGCATTTT. Translation gives CASSISRNQHQHF.

There are many counts of this clonotype. The V and J genes are TRBV6-5 and TRBJ2-3; D may be TRBD1 (6 bases). The CDR3 runs 16 residues. The germline CDR1 and CDR2 sequences are MNHEY and SVGAGI. V lost 0 bases and J 4 bases, leaving 14 bases between the germline ends. The CDR3 DNA is TGTGCCAGCAGTTACTCGACTCCCCCAGGGGCAGATACGCAGTATTTT. Translating gives CASSYSTPPGADTQYF.

The chain recombines TRBV24-1 with TRBJ2-1; a weak D match, TRBD2 (7 bases). The ends were cut back, 4 bases at V and 0 bases at J, with 21 bases in the middle. The CDR3 consists of 19 residues. Germline V gives CDR1 KGHDR, CDR2 SFDVKD. The CDR3 here is CATSDRGGLSFSSYNEQFF. The CDR3 nucleotides are TGTGCCACCAGTGACCGAGGGGGACTAAGTTTCTCCTCCTACAATGAGCAGTTCTTC.

As for this clonotype: At one of its ends the junction is not consistent with the germline gene, which may arise from a read error. CDR3 nucleotides: TGCAGCGTTGTATTGTGGGGCAGTGAGCAGCTCTTC. Its protein is CSVVLWGSEQLF. V gene TRBV29-1 combines with J gene TRBJ2-1, with D possibly matching TRBD1 (5 bases). CDR1 and CDR2 from the germline V gene are SQVTM and ANQGSEA. CDR3 length: 12 residues.

The J gene is TRBJ2-2, the V gene TRBV5-1, with a tentative D call TRBD2 (6 bases). V lost 2 bases to trimming and J lost 7 bases, with 15 bases between them. The CDR3 spans 15 residues. Germline V gene lookup returns CDR1 SGHRS and CDR2 YFSETQ. The CDR3 here is CASSLGRGIIGELFF. Here the CDR3 DNA reads TGCGCCAGCAGCTTAGGACGGGGGATTATCGGGGAGCTGTTTTTT.

A word on this clonotype: An end of the junction does not agree with germline; a read error may underlie this. V and J are TRBV6-1 and TRBJ2-2; weak D call: TRBD2 (5 bases). The CDR3 loop spans 14 amino acids. Germline V gene lookup returns CDR1 MNHNS and CDR2 SASEGT. The CDR3 DNA sequence: TGTGCCAGCAGCCCCGGTGTGGGCGCCGGGGAGATGTTTTTT. The encoded protein is CASSPGVGAGEMFF.